Sequencing of this T cell receptor (beta chain) was carried out in a study of T-cell reconstitution after alpha-beta-depleted transplantation in children. This clonotype has at least ten counts. The CDR3 covers 16 residues. V was clipped by 2 bases and J by 2 bases, with 13 bases between them. CDR1 and CDR2 (germline): SGHRS, YFSETQ. Unique molecular identifiers tagged the TCRbeta library. TCRdb analysed the PCR reads with MiXCR anew, one entry per CDR3 protein. The repertoire holds hundreds of thousands of distinct CDR3 sequences, with approximately 12% as singletons. The TCR sequence derives from a human donor who donated a stem cell graft to a child with combined immunodeficiency. Material: PBMCs from the stem cell graft donor, obtained from the stem cell graft. The J gene is TRBJ2-2, the V gene TRBV5-1; D is unclear. The chain's CDR3 is CASSFTPGSNTGELFF. CDR3 nucleotide sequence: TGCGCCAGCAGCTTTACTCCGGGTTCTAACACCGGGGAGCTGTTTTTT.